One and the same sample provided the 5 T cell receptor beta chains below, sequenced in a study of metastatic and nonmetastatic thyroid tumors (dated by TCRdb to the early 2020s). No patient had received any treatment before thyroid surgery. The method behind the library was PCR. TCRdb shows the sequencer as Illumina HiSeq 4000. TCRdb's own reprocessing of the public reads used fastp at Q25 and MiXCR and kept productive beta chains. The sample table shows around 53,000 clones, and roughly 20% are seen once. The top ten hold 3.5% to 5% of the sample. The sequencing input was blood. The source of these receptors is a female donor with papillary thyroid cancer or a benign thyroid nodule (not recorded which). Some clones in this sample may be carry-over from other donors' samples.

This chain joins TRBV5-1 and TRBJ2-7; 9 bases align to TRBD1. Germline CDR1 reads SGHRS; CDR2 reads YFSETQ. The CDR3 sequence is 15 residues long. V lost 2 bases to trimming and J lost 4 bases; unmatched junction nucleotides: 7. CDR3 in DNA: TGCGCCAGCAGCTTCTGTACAGGGGGCGCGTACGAGCAGTACTTC. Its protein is CASSFCTGGAYEQYF.

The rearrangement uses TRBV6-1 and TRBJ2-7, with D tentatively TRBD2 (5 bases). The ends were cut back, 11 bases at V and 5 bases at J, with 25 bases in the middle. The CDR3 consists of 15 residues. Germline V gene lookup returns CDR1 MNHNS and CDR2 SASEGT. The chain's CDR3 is CAFSNSRVLIDEQYF. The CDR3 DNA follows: TGTGCCTTCTCTAACTCGAGGGTATTAATCGACGAGCAGTACTTC.

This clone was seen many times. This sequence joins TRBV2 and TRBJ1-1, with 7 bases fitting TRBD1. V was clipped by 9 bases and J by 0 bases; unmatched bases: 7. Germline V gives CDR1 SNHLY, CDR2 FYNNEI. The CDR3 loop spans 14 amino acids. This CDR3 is CARRQGRVNTEAFF. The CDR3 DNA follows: TGTGCCAGAAGACAGGGTCGAGTGAACACTGAAGCTTTCTTT.

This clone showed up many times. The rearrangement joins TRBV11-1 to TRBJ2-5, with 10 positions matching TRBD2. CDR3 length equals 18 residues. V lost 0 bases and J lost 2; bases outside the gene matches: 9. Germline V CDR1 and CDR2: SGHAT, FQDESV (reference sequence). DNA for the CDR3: TGTGCCAGCAGCTTAGCGCTCACAGCGGGAGGGCATCAAGAGACCCAGTACTTC. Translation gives CASSLALTAGGHQETQYF. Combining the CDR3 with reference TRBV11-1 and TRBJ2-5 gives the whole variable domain EAEVAQSPRYKITEKSQAVAFWCDPISGHATLYWYRQILGQGPELLVQFQDESVVDDSQLPKDRFSAERLKGVDSTLKIQPAELGDSAMYLCASSLALTAGGHQETQYFGPGTRLLVL.

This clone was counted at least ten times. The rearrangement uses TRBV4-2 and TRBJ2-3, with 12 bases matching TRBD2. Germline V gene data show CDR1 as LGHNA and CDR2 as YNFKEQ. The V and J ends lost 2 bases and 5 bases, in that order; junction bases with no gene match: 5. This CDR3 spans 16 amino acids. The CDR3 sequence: CASSQLPGLAGDTQYF. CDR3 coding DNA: TGTGCCAGCAGCCAATTACCGGGACTAGCGGGAGATACGCAGTATTTT.